This TCR beta chain stems from a study of CD8 T cells in Susac syndrome. The overall study: Patients with Susac syndrome had blood drawn and were at that point therapy-naive, on corticosteroids, or on intravenous immunoglobulin alone. General study points: In TEMRA cells and active patients, CD8+ clonal expansion in Susac reached its peak.

Reverse transcription of 0.5 to 1 ug RNA was performed with random hexamers. TCRdb used MiXCR to reprocess the immunoSEQ multiplex PCR reads, holding one entry per CDR3 protein. The sample yields 65,000 to 85,000 distinct CDR3 sequences, about 93% seen once. Germline CDR1 reads SEHNR; CDR2 reads FQNEAQ (reference sequence). Trimming stripped 5 bases from V and 4 bases from J, with 20 bases between. This CDR3 spans 16 amino acids. Turning to this clonotype: Its antigen is as yet unknown.

The material sequenced was CD8+ T cells from PBMCs. This receptor was obtained from a human donor with Susac syndrome. The chain links TRBV7-9 to TRBJ2-5, with D possibly being TRBD1 (6 bases). CDR3 DNA sequence: TGTGCCAGCAGCCCGACTACGCCACAGGGAAGAGAGACCCAGTACTTC. Its translation is CASSPTTPQGRETQYF. Combining the CDR3 with reference TRBV7-9 and TRBJ2-5 gives the whole variable domain DTGVSQNPRHKITKRGQNVTFRCDPISEHNRLYWYRQTLGQGPEFLTYFQNEAQLEKSRLLSDRFSAERPKGSFSTLEIQRTEQGDSAMYLCASSPTTPQGRETQYFGPGTRLLVL.